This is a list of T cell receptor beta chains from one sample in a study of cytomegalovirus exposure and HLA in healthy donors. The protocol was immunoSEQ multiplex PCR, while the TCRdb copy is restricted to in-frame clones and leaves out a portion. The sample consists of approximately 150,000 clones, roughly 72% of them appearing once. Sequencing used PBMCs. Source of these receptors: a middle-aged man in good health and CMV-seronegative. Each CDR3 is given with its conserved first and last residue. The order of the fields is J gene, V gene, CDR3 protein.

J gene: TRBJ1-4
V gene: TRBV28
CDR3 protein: CASSSRQGRDNEKLFF

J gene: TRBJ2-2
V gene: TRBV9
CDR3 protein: CASSTQLATGELFF

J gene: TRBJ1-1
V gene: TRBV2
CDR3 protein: CASSEVREGTEAFF

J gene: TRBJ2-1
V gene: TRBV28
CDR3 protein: CASSLAGGGNEQFF

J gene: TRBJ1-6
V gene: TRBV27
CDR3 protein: CASSPDSYSSYNSPLHF

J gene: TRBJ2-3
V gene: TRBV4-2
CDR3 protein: CASSQPGLAGGSDTQYF

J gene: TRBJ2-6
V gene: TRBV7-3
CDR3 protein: CASSSSWANGLTF

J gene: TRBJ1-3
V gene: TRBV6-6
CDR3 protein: CASSTGTGGSGNTIYF

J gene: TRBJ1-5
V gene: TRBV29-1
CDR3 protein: CSARFRGSNQPQHF

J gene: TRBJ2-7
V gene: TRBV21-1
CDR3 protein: CASSLRTSGRAGAYEQYF

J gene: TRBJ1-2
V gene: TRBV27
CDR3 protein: CASSSRGNYGYTF

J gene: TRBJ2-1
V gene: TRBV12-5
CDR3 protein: CASGLVEGTSAYNEQFF

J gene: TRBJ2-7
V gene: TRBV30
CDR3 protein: CAWSVGYEQYF

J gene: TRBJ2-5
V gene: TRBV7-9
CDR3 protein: CASSLGGLAGEGETQYF

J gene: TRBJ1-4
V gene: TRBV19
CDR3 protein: CASSTSGTTGEKLFF

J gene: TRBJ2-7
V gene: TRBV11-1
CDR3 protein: CASSLRTESSYEQYF

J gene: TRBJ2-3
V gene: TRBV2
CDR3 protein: CASSVDYSDTQYF

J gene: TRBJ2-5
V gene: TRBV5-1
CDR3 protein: CASSSRTQETQYF

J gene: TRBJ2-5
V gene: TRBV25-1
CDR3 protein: CASSEWGDETQYF

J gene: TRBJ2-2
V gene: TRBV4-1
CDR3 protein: CASSRGRDRGATGELFF

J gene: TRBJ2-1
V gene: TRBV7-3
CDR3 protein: CASSLEGSYNEQFF

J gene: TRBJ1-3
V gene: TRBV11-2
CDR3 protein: CASSSGTAGNTIYF

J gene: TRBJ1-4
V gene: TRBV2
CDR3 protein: CASSDSWTGATTNEKLFF

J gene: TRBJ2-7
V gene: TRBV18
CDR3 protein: CASSPNRGAMDEQYF